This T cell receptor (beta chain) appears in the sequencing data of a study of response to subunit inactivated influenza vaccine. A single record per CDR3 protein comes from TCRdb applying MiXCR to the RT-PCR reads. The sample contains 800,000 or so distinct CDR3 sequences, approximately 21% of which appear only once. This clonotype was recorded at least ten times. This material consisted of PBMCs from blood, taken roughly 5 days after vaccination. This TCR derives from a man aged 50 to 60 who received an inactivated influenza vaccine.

CDR3 bases: TGTGCCAGCAGCTTACCTACTGTGGGGGATACGCAGTATTTT. Translation: CASSLPTVGDTQYF. The V call is TRBV7-2, the J call TRBJ2-3; D not certain. The CDR3 length is 14 residues. Trimming pared 2 bases from V and 6 bases from J, leaving 12 bases between. CDR1 SGHTA and CDR2 FQGNSA come from the germline V gene.